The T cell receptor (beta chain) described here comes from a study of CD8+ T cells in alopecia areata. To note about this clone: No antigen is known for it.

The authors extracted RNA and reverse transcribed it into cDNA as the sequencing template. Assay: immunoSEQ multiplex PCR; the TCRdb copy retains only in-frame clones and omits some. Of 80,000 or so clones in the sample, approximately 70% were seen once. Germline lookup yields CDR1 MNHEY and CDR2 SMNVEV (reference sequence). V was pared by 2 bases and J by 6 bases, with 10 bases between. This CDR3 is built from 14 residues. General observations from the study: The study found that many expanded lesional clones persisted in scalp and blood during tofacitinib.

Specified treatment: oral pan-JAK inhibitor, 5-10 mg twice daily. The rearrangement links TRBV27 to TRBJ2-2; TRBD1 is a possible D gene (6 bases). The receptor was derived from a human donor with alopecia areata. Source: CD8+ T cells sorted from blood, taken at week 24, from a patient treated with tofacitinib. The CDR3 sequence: CASSLTGSPGELFF. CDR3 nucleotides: TGTGCCAGCAGTTTAACAGGGTCCCCCGGGGAGCTGTTTTTT.